This T cell receptor beta chain stems from a study of T cell changes during pregnancy in multiple sclerosis. Deletions cut 4 bases from V and 0 bases from J, with 10 bases between. This CDR3 contains 14 residues. Germline V gives CDR1 MNHEY, CDR2 SVGAGI. The method was immunoSEQ multiplex PCR; TCRdb's version includes in-frame clones alone and lacks a portion of them. The table records around 34,000 clones, over 75% of them present only once. The chain employs TRBV6-5 and TRBJ2-7, with no clear D. The clonotype comes from a female donor with multiple sclerosis, enrolled in a pregnancy study. The starting material was CD8+ T cells from peripheral blood mononuclear cells, obtained in the first trimester of pregnancy. The CDR3, as DNA: TGTGCCAGCAGTTCCCCGACACTCTCCTACGAGCAGTACTTC. Translation: CASSSPTLSYEQYF.